This TCR beta chain was retrieved from a study of vaccination and CD4 T cells after COVID-19. This clonotype is large. Its antigen is not identified. V was shortened by 5 bases and J by 7 bases, with 18 bases between the two germline ends. Germline assignment: CDR1 SGHTA and CDR2 FQGNSA. The CDR3 consists of 15 residues. Sequencing of DNA taken from cultured CD4+ T cells relied on the Oncomine TCR Beta short-read assay. TCRdb redid the calling of the PCR reads with MiXCR, one entry per CDR3 protein. Here the sample spans roughly 20,000 distinct CDR3 sequences, 56% being singletons. Treatment specified: approximately 10-day PBMC culture with coronavirus spike peptide pools or control peptides (ViraFEST assay).

This receptor was identified in a human donor who had recovered from COVID-19. Sequences were obtained from CD4+ T cells from blood, cultured in vitro. The chain combines TRBV7-2 with TRBJ1-5, with D perhaps matching TRBD1 (6 bases). The chain's CDR3 is CASSNRGGANQPQHF. The CDR3 nucleotides are TGTGCCAGCAGCAACCGAGGGGGGGCAAACCAGCCCCAGCATTTT.